Presented here are 27 T cell receptor beta chains from one specimen sequenced in a study of blood T cell repertoires in COVID-19. Using immunoSEQ multiplex PCR, the repertoire was profiled, and TCRdb retains in-frame clones only, with some absent. The repertoire consists of some 140,000 clones, with 75% to 85% occurring once and the leading ten covering about 12%. Sequenced: peripheral blood. All receptors derive from a woman in her fifties or sixties with COVID-19, enrolled during active disease.

The chain is built from TRBV7-3 and TRBJ1-2; 7 bases match TRBD1. There are 15 residues in the CDR3. After removal of 5 bases from V and 5 bases from J, the junction contained 11 bases not matched to a gene. CDR1 is SGHTA, CDR2 FQGTGA, per germline. This CDR3 reads CASSLSGQPGYGYTF. For the CDR3, the DNA is TGTGCCAGCAGCCTTTCGGGACAGCCTGGGTATGGCTACACCTTC.

The chain is built from TRBV6-1 and TRBJ1-1; TRBD1 matches at 8 bases. Looked up from germline, CDR1 is MNHNS and CDR2 is SASEGT. Trimming removed 2 bases from V and 3 bases from J; junction bases left unmatched: 8. The CDR3 runs to 16 residues. The CDR3 sequence is CASSELGTGWDTEAFF. CDR3 bases: TGTGCCAGCAGTGAATTGGGGACAGGTTGGGACACTGAAGCTTTCTTT.

The chain links TRBV2 to TRBJ1-6; D remains unclear. This CDR3 is 13 amino acids long. Looked up from germline, CDR1 is SNHLY and CDR2 is FYNNEI. Trimming left V 4 bases short and J 10 bases short, with 11 bases between. CDR3 in amino acids: CASSVQFSSPLHF. In nucleotides, the CDR3 is TGTGCCAGCAGTGTACAGTTCAGCTCACCCCTCCACTTT.

The chain links TRBV2 to TRBJ1-5; 10 bases are a match to TRBD1. Germline V CDR1 and CDR2: SNHLY, FYNNEI. The length of the CDR3 is 17 residues. V trimming: 5 bases; J trimming: 2 bases; junction bases outside the gene matches: 9. The CDR3 reads CASSQGQGVSGNQPQHF. In DNA form, the CDR3 reads TGTGCCAGCAGTCAAGGACAGGGGGTTTCGGGCAATCAGCCCCAGCATTTT.

Regarding this clone: The same CDR3 also results from other DNA sequences found in this sample. The genes are TRBV12-3 or TRBV12-4 and TRBJ2-3; D is possibly TRBD1 (5 bases). Trimming left V 6 bases short and J 3 bases short, with 10 bases between. This CDR3 is built from 13 residues. The CDR3 DNA follows: TGTGCCAGCAGGGGGCAGGGAACAGATACGCAGTATTTT. Encoded protein: CASRGQGTDTQYF.

J is TRBJ1-1 and V is TRBV5-6; 10 bases fit TRBD1. The ends lost 3 bases at V and 4 bases at J; junction bases unmatched: 12. CDR3 length: 17 amino acids. The germline V gene encodes CDR1 SGHDT and CDR2 YYEEEE. The CDR3 loop is CASSSGTGVWYGTEAFF. CDR3 DNA sequence: TGTGCCAGCAGCTCCGGGACAGGGGTTTGGTATGGCACTGAAGCTTTCTTT.

The sample holds one count of this clone. The genes are TRBV5-1 and TRBJ2-1; a weak D match, TRBD1 (6 bases). V lost 3 bases to trimming and J lost 6 bases, with 16 bases between them. Looked up from germline, CDR1 is SGHRS and CDR2 is YFSETQ. This CDR3 is 15 amino acids long. Written as DNA, the CDR3 is TGCGCCAGCAGCTACAACCTGGGGGCTAGCAATGAGCAGTTCTTC. It translates to CASSYNLGASNEQFF.

The chain is built from TRBV19 and TRBJ2-5, with D possibly being TRBD1 (5 bases). CDR1 is LNHDA, CDR2 SQIVND, per germline (reference sequence). The CDR3 extends over 18 amino acids. V was shortened by 2 bases and J by 6 bases, with 25 bases between the two germline ends. CDR3 sequence reads: CASSIKGRWSTHGKTQYF. CDR3 coding DNA: TGTGCCAGTAGTATAAAGGGGCGATGGTCTACACATGGGAAGACCCAGTACTTC.

The rearrangement uses TRBV7-9 and TRBJ1-2, with TRBD1 as a possible D gene (6 bases). V lost 5 bases to trimming and J lost 2 bases, with 12 bases between them. The CDR3 has 14 residues. Germline V gene lookup returns CDR1 SEHNR and CDR2 FQNEAQ (reference sequence). CDR3 sequence reads: CASSGTGTNYGYTF. CDR3 coding DNA: TGTGCCAGCAGCGGAACCGGGACAAACTATGGCTACACCTTC.

The V gene is TRBV19, the J gene TRBJ1-5; 12 positions match TRBD1. Germline CDR1 LNHDA, CDR2 SQIVND (reference sequence). V shed 5 bases and J 7 bases; nucleotides not matched to a gene: 9. The CDR3 runs to 16 residues. CDR3 residues: CASSVTGTGGGQPQHF. The CDR3 DNA sequence: TGTGCCAGTAGTGTCACCGGGACAGGGGGCGGGCAGCCCCAGCATTTT.

The chain carries TRBV6-2 or TRBV6-3 and TRBJ1-1; D unclear. The CDR3 length is 14 residues. CDR1 MNHEY and CDR2 SVGEGT come from the germline V gene. V lost 2 bases and J 4 bases, leaving 11 bases between the germline ends. The CDR3 DNA is TGTGCCAGCAGTTACATGGTGAGCGGCACTGAAGCTTTCTTT. The encoded protein is CASSYMVSGTEAFF.

The gene calls are TRBV5-6 and TRBJ2-3; D unresolved. This CDR3 comprises 14 residues. V gave up 0 bases and J gave up 4 bases, with 9 bases separating them. CDR1 is SGHDT, CDR2 YYEEEE, per germline. The CDR3 is CASSLAGGSDTQYF. The CDR3 DNA reads TGTGCCAGCAGCTTGGCCGGCGGATCAGATACGCAGTATTTT.

The V and J genes are TRBV4-1 and TRBJ2-7; D is ambiguous. In germline, CDR1 is MGHRA, CDR2 YSYEKL. V was shortened by 0 bases and J by 4 bases, with 13 bases between the two germline ends. The CDR3 length is 15 residues. The CDR3 region is CASSQDSVRQYEQYV. CDR3 nucleotide sequence: TGCGCCAGCAGCCAAGATTCGGTGCGACAATACGAGCAGTACGTC.

The chain combines TRBV14 with TRBJ1-5, with TRBD1 matching over 9 bases. The ends lost 1 base at V and 3 bases at J; junction bases unmatched: 13. The CDR3 extends over 19 amino acids. Germline-derived CDR1 and CDR2 are SGHDN and FVKESK. CDR3 in amino acids: CASSQVLLGRDRVNQPQHF. Here the CDR3 DNA reads TGTGCCAGCAGCCAAGTCCTTCTCGGCCGGGACAGGGTCAATCAGCCCCAGCATTTT.

This rearrangement joins TRBV7-6 to TRBJ2-7; D might be TRBD1 (5 bases). The CDR3 has 15 amino acids. Germline loops: CDR1 SGHVS, CDR2 FNYEAQ. V was clipped by 5 bases and J by 0 bases, with 14 bases between them. The CDR3 sequence is CASSPRTLSSYEQYF. DNA for the CDR3: TGTGCCAGCAGCCCTAGGACACTTAGCTCCTACGAGCAGTACTTC.

V gene TRBV6-6 combines with J gene TRBJ1-1; D perhaps matches TRBD1 (5 bases). This CDR3 contains 13 residues. Trimming took off 6 bases at V and 0 bases at J, with 8 bases between the two ends. The germline V gene encodes CDR1 MNHNY and CDR2 SVGAGI (reference sequence). CDR3 amino acids: CASRNRLNTEAFF. CDR3 bases: TGTGCCAGCAGAAACAGGTTGAACACTGAAGCTTTCTTT.

The J gene is TRBJ1-6, the V gene TRBV3-1 (or the pseudogene TRBV3-2); D not certain. This CDR3 is built from 12 residues. V shed 4 bases and J shed 8 bases, with 6 bases lying between them. Germline V gene sequence: CDR1 LGHDT, CDR2 YNNKEL (reference sequence). CDR3 amino acids: CASSLLHSPLHF. The CDR3 DNA is TGTGCCAGCAGCCTTCTACATTCACCCCTCCACTTT.

The V call is TRBV5-1, the J call TRBJ2-2; maybe TRBD1 (6 bases). The germline CDR1 and CDR2 sequences are SGHRS and YFSETQ. CDR3 size: 15 residues. Deletions cut 4 bases from V and 1 base from J, with 11 bases between. CDR3 loop: CASSQDRMNTGELFF. DNA of the CDR3: TGCGCCAGCAGCCAAGACAGGATGAACACCGGGGAGCTGTTTTTT.

This chain connects TRBV14 to TRBJ2-5, with 7 nucleotides matching TRBD2. Germline V gene sequence: CDR1 SGHDN, CDR2 FVKESK. There are 14 residues in the CDR3. The ends lost 0 bases at V and 4 bases at J; junction bases unmatched: 2. CDR3 sequence: CASSQERLAETQYF. The CDR3 nucleotides are TGTGCCAGCAGCCAAGAGAGACTAGCAGAGACCCAGTACTTC.

V is TRBV7-2 and J is TRBJ2-1, with TRBD2 matching 12 bases. Germline CDR1 is SGHTA and CDR2 is FQGNSA. Trimming at V came to 3 bases and at J to 1 base, leaving 4 bases not matched to a gene. The length of the CDR3 is 17 residues. The CDR3 DNA sequence: TGTGCCAGCAGCTTCGCCGGGACTAGCGGGTCCTACAATGAGCAGTTCTTC. Its translation: CASSFAGTSGSYNEQFF.

J is TRBJ2-2 and V is TRBV9, with 11 nucleotides matching TRBD2. This CDR3 has 17 amino acids. V gave up 4 bases and J gave up 6 bases; unmatched junction bases: 11. Per germline, CDR1 SGDLS and CDR2 YYNGEE. The CDR3 nucleotides are TGTGCCAGCAGCCTGACTAGCGGGGAATCCCACGCCGGGGAGCTGTTTTTT. This gives the protein CASSLTSGESHAGELFF.

The CDR3 DNA sequence: TGTGCCAGCTCACCCCTAAACCCGACAGGGTACACTGAAGCTTTCTTT. Its translation: CASSPLNPTGYTEAFF. The chain links TRBV18 to TRBJ1-1, with TRBD1 identical over 7 bases. The V gene's germline CDR1 is KGHSH and CDR2 LQKENI. The CDR3 runs 16 residues. The V segment lost 3 bases and the J segment 3 bases; nucleotides outside the gene matches: 10. Together with reference TRBV18 and TRBJ1-1, the CDR3 gives the full variable domain: NAGVMQNPRHLVRRRGQEARLRCSPMKGHSHVYWYRQLPEEGLKFMVYLQKENIIDESGMPKERFSAEFPKEGPSILRIQQVVRGDSAAYFCASSPLNPTGYTEAFFGQGTRLTVV.

The J gene is TRBJ2-5, the V gene TRBV7-9; D might be TRBD1 (5 bases). The germline V gene encodes CDR1 SEHNR and CDR2 FQNEAQ (reference sequence). CDR3 length equals 15 residues. V was pared by 2 bases and J by 1 base, with 11 bases between. For the CDR3, the DNA is TGTGCCAGCAGCTTAATAATTGGGGCCCAAGAGACCCAGTACTTC. Protein sequence: CASSLIIGAQETQYF.

The genes are TRBV3-1 (or the pseudogene TRBV3-2) and TRBJ2-7; 14 nucleotides line up with TRBD2. CDR1 LGHDT and CDR2 YNNKEL come from the germline V gene (reference sequence). The trim removed 8 bases at V and 5 bases at J, leaving 5 bases unmatched. The CDR3 has 14 amino acids. The CDR3 region is CASRTSGRSDEQYF. As DNA, the CDR3 is TGTGCCAGCCGGACTAGCGGGAGGAGCGACGAGCAGTACTTC.

V gene TRBV28 combines with J gene TRBJ2-3; the D gene is possibly TRBD2 (6 bases). Trimming pared 3 bases from V and 2 bases from J, leaving 9 bases between. CDR3 length equals 14 residues. Germline lookup yields CDR1 MDHEN and CDR2 SYDVKM. CDR3 DNA sequence: TGTGCCAGCAGTTTCCCGGGACTCACAGATACGCAGTATTTT. Translation gives CASSFPGLTDTQYF.

Written as DNA, the CDR3 is TGTGCCAGCTCCCTTCTGGACAGGGGCAACACCATATATTTT. Its protein is CASSLLDRGNTIYF. V is TRBV18 and J is TRBJ1-3, with TRBD1 matching over 9 bases. This CDR3 comprises 14 residues. Germline loops: CDR1 KGHSH, CDR2 LQKENI. With 6 bases clipped from V and 7 bases from J, the junction kept 7 bases outside the gene matches.

The genes are TRBV6-2 or TRBV6-3 and TRBJ2-1, with TRBD1 matching 9 bases. This CDR3 has 15 amino acids. V lost 5 bases to trimming and J lost 4 bases; unmatched junction nucleotides: 6. Looked up from germline, CDR1 is MNHEY and CDR2 is SVGEGT. CDR3 in amino acids: CASSRPDRGYNEQFF. The CDR3, as DNA: TGTGCCAGCAGTCGCCCGGACAGGGGATACAATGAGCAGTTCTTC.